One sample yielded the 21 T cell receptor beta chains listed below, sequenced in a study of regulatory T cells in long-lasting Graves disease. The time point denotes: persistent/refractory GD, antithyroid drugs over 5 years with positive TRAb. With RNA extracted from PBMCs as input, the TCR library was made. Investigators prepared the TCR beta libraries by applying iRepertoire HTBI primers and Arm-PCR of CDR3 regions. TCRdb analysed the multiplex PCR reads with MiXCR anew, one entry per CDR3 protein. This sample has hundreds of thousands of distinct CDR3 sequences; under 25% occur once, and the top ten carry approximately 7.8%. This material consisted of peripheral blood mononuclear cells (PBMCs), taken when the disease was refractory, from a patient treated with antithyroid drugs. The receptors originated from a female donor with Graves disease.

This clonotype was detected many times. The chain employs TRBV5-6 and TRBJ1-1; tentatively, D is TRBD1 (6 bases). Trimming shortened V by 4 bases and J by 3 bases, and 16 bases separated the two germline ends. This CDR3 is built from 15 residues. CDR1 is SGHDT and CDR2 is YYEEEE in the germline V gene. CDR3 sequence (DNA): TGTGCCAGCAGCCACGAACAGGGATGGTACACTGAAGCTTTCTTT. Amino acid sequence: CASSHEQGWYTEAFF.

The chain carries TRBV29-1 and TRBJ2-7; 7 bases match TRBD2. The CDR3 runs 12 residues. Unmatched junction bases numbered 5, after V lost 3 bases and J lost 6 bases. Germline V gene data show CDR1 as SQVTM and CDR2 as ANQGSEA. CDR3 coding DNA: TGCAGCGTTGATGGACTAGGTGGCGAGCAGTACTTC. Translation: CSVDGLGGEQYF.

The sample holds a few counts of this clonotype. This chain uses TRBV28 with TRBJ1-2, with 9 bases aligning to TRBD1. The CDR3 is 17 residues long. The trim removed 4 bases at V and 0 bases at J, leaving 9 bases unmatched. Germline V lookup: CDR1 MDHEN, CDR2 SYDVKM. CDR3 nucleotides: TGTGCCAGCAGTTCCGGACAGGGGAGGTTTGCTAACTATGGCTACACCTTC. It specifies CASSSGQGRFANYGYTF.

This clonotype appeared many times. The chain joins TRBV7-9 to TRBJ2-5; unclear D gene. The V and J ends lost 3 bases and 4 bases respectively, with 6 bases between them. The CDR3 extends over 12 amino acids. The germline V gene encodes CDR1 SEHNR and CDR2 FQNEAQ (reference sequence). The CDR3 region has the DNA TGTGCCAGCAGCTTTCTTGTAGAGACCCAGTACTTC. The encoded protein is CASSFLVETQYF.

The table lists this clonotype with many counts. The chain has TRBV28 and TRBJ2-2; 7 positions match TRBD1. The length of the CDR3 is 17 residues. V lost 5 bases to trimming and J lost 4 bases; unmatched junction nucleotides: 13. Germline V gene data show CDR1 as MDHEN and CDR2 as SYDVKM. The DNA of the CDR3 is TGTGCCAGCAGTACCGCAACCGGGACAGTTATCACCGGGGAGCTGTTTTTT. Amino acid sequence: CASSTATGTVITGELFF.

This clonotype was seen only a few times. The chain recombines TRBV6-2 or TRBV6-3 with TRBJ2-6; D gene ambiguous. V lost 5 bases, J lost 8 bases, and 13 bases lay in between. The CDR3 is 14 amino acids. CDR1 and CDR2 (germline): MNHEY, SVGEGT. The CDR3 is CASSERLGSNVLTF. The CDR3 coding sequence is TGTGCCAGCAGTGAAAGACTGGGATCCAACGTCCTGACTTTC.

The gene calls are TRBV7-6 and TRBJ2-7; TRBD1 might be the D (6 bases). The germline CDR1 and CDR2 sequences are SGHVS and FNYEAQ. Trimming removed 3 bases at V and 3 bases at J, with 18 bases between. The CDR3 has 16 residues. CDR3 coding DNA: TGTGCCAGCAGCTTCGGTGCAAGGGACACCAACTACGAGCAGTACTTC. Amino acid sequence: CASSFGARDTNYEQYF.

The chain carries TRBV6-5 and TRBJ1-5; D gene ambiguous. This CDR3 spans 14 amino acids. The germline gives CDR1 MNHEY, CDR2 SVGAGI. Trimming took 0 bases from V and 0 from J, leaving 3 bases between them. In DNA form, the CDR3 reads TGTGCCAGCAGTTACTCGGGTAGCAATCAGCCCCAGCATTTT. Encoded protein: CASSYSGSNQPQHF.

In its sample, this clonotype was seen a few times. The chain couples TRBV20-1 to TRBJ2-7; the match to TRBD2 covers 11 bases. The CDR3 is 15 residues long. V dropped 3 bases and J dropped 3; count of bases not matched to a gene: 7. Germline CDR1 reads DFQATT; CDR2 reads SNEGSKA (reference sequence). CDR3 nucleotide sequence: TGCAGTGCTAGCGAGACTAGCGGGATAATCTACGAGCAGTACTTC. Translated: CSASETSGIIYEQYF.

This clonotype appeared many times. For the CDR3, the DNA is TGTGCCAGCAGCTTCGGCAGACCACTAGCGGGAGATGGGGGTTTGCTCTACGAGCAGTACTTC. Its protein product is CASSFGRPLAGDGGLLYEQYF. This sequence joins TRBV11-2 and TRBJ2-7, with 11 nucleotides matching TRBD2. The CDR3 covers 21 residues. Germline-derived CDR1 and CDR2 are SGHAT and FQNNGV. V was clipped by 3 bases and J by 3 bases; unmatched bases: 22.

This chain links TRBV5-1 with TRBJ1-5, with TRBD1 as a possible D gene (6 bases). The CDR3 totals 11 residues. V was pared by 4 bases and J by 10 bases, with 9 bases between. CDR1 and CDR2 (germline): SGHRS, YFSETQ. The CDR3 DNA is TGCGCCAGCAGCCCACAGGGTCCCCAGCATTTT. Protein sequence: CASSPQGPQHF.

V gene TRBV20-1 combines with J gene TRBJ1-5; D might be TRBD1 (5 bases). V lost 1 base to trimming and J lost 1 base, with 20 bases between them. This CDR3 is 18 amino acids long. Per germline, CDR1 DFQATT and CDR2 SNEGSKA (reference sequence). In nucleotides, the CDR3 is TGCAGTGCTAGAGGGGCGAGGGGCGGGTTGACAAGCAATCAGCCCCAGCATTTT. Residues: CSARGARGGLTSNQPQHF.

In regard to this clonotype: This may be a read error: a much more frequent sequence differs by one nucleotide. The chain is built from TRBV27 and TRBJ1-3; D not certain. The CDR3 sequence is 15 residues long. CDR1 is MNHEY, CDR2 SMNVEV, per germline (reference sequence). Trimming left V 0 bases short and J 0 bases short, with 6 bases between. CDR3 coding DNA: TGTGCCAGCAGTTTATCACGGGGCTCTGGAAACACCATATATTTT. It encodes CASSLSRGSGNTIYF.

Worth noting for this clonotype: A far larger clone is one base from this, pointing to a likely read error. V and J are TRBV6-5 and TRBJ2-7, with a tentative D call TRBD2 (6 bases). The CDR3 has 12 amino acids. Looked up from germline, CDR1 is MNHEY and CDR2 is SVGAGI. The V and J ends lost 2 bases and 5 bases respectively, with 7 bases between them. Here the CDR3 reads CASSYGEDEQYF. The CDR3, as DNA: TGTGCCAGCAGTTACGGGGAGGACGAGCAGTACTTC.

On this clonotype: This could be a read error, since a much larger clone is one nucleotide away. The genes are TRBV12-3 or TRBV12-4 and TRBJ1-1; D possibly corresponds to TRBD1 (5 bases). V lost 1 base and J lost 6, with 12 bases in between. The CDR3 spans 14 residues. CDR3 region: CASSLGRGEAEAFF. CDR3 nucleotide sequence: TGTGCCAGCAGTTTAGGACGAGGGGAAGCTGAAGCTTTCTTT.

This clonotype was counted only a few times. The chain uses TRBV20-1 and TRBJ2-1, with 7 bases that match TRBD1. The J segment lost 3 bases and the V segment lost 6 bases, leaving 8 bases of the junction unmatched. The CDR3 runs to 14 residues. Looked up from germline, CDR1 is DFQATT and CDR2 is SNEGSKA (reference sequence). The CDR3 bases are TGCAGTGCCTCTGGACAGGAGCACTACAATGAGCAGTTCTTC. It is translated as CSASGQEHYNEQFF.

This clonotype was observed many times. The chain uses TRBV10-2 and TRBJ1-1; no clear D gene. V was cut by 4 bases and J by 4 bases, with 13 bases left in between. Looked up from germline, CDR1 is WSHSY and CDR2 is SAAADI. The CDR3 consists of 14 residues. CDR3 sequence (DNA): TGCGCCAGCAGTGGAGGTTGGGGAGGCACTGAAGCTTTCTTT. It translates to CASSGGWGGTEAFF.

This clonotype was observed many times. This chain connects TRBV7-8 to TRBJ2-2; no firm D call. V lost 8 bases and J 5 bases, leaving 12 bases between the germline ends. Germline V gene sequence: CDR1 SGHVS, CDR2 FQNEAQ. The CDR3 has 13 amino acids. DNA for the CDR3: TGTGCCAGCCGACCCACGAGGACCGGGGAGCTGTTTTTT. Amino acid sequence: CASRPTRTGELFF.

Note on this clonotype: A much larger clonotype is one base distant, so this may be a read error. The chain is built from TRBV7-2 and TRBJ1-2; 7 positions match TRBD1. CDR3 length equals 14 residues. The junction had 7 bases not matched to a gene; V was cut back by 5 bases and J by 4 bases. From germline, CDR1 is SGHTA and CDR2 FQGNSA. The DNA of the CDR3 is TGTGCCAGCAGCCAGCTCGGGACAGCCTATGGCTACACCTTC. This sequence encodes CASSQLGTAYGYTF.

This clonotype was picked up many times. The rearrangement uses TRBV19 and TRBJ1-2; D gene ambiguous. V was clipped by 7 bases and J by 3 bases, with 9 bases between them. Germline V lookup: CDR1 LNHDA, CDR2 SQIVND (reference sequence). The CDR3 length is 12 residues. CDR3 sequence reads: CASMSPDYGYTF. CDR3 nucleotides: TGTGCCAGTATGAGCCCCGACTATGGCTACACCTTC. Together with reference TRBV19 and TRBJ1-2, the CDR3 gives the full variable domain: DGGITQSPKYLFRKEGQNVTLSCEQNLNHDAMYWYRQDPGQGLRLIYYSQIVNDFQKGDIAEGYSVSREKKESFPLTVTSAQKNPTAFYLCASMSPDYGYTFGSGTRLTVV.

This clonotype was observed once. The chain carries TRBV28 and TRBJ2-3, with D perhaps TRBD2 (6 bases). The V end was cut by 2 bases, the J end by 10 bases, with 25 bases between. Per germline, CDR1 MDHEN and CDR2 SYDVKM. This CDR3 contains 17 residues. The CDR3 DNA reads as TGTGCCAGCAGTTTACGCTCTGGAGCGCAGGGAGGAGGACCGCAGTATTTT. Translated: CASSLRSGAQGGGPQYF.